The 6 T cell receptor beta chains in this list originate from one sample, sequenced in a study of CD8 T cells in Susac syndrome. Random hexamers were used to reverse transcribe 0.5 to 1 ug of RNA. TCRdb redid the calling of the immunoSEQ multiplex PCR reads with MiXCR, one entry per CDR3 protein. Among approximately 230,000 distinct CDR3 sequences listed, around 93% were seen once. Sequencing used CD4+ T cells from PBMCs. These receptors were obtained from a human donor with multiple sclerosis.

This chain uses TRBV5-6 with TRBJ2-1; D is uncertain. V was clipped by 0 bases and J by 0 bases, with 10 bases between them. The germline V gene encodes CDR1 SGHDT and CDR2 YYEEEE. CDR3 length: 16 residues. In nucleotides, the CDR3 is TGTGCCAGCAGCTTGGAAACTATTAGCTCCTACAATGAGCAGTTCTTC. Protein sequence: CASSLETISSYNEQFF. Full variable domain (outside the CDR3, taken from reference TRBV5-6 and TRBJ2-1): DAGVTQSPTHLIKTRGQQVTLRCSPKSGHDTVSWYQQALGQGPQFIFQYYEEEERQRGNFPDRFSGHQFPNYSSELNVNALLLGDSALYLCASSLETISSYNEQFFGPGTRLTVL.

The chain uses TRBV9 and TRBJ1-3; the D is unclear. This CDR3 has 12 amino acids. Trimming pared 4 bases from V and 5 bases from J, leaving 7 bases between. Germline-derived CDR1 and CDR2 are SGDLS and YYNGEE. The CDR3 reads CASSRTRNTIYF. In DNA form, the CDR3 reads TGTGCCAGCAGCCGGACCCGAAACACCATATATTTT.

The chain links TRBV30 to TRBJ2-7; the match to TRBD1 covers 9 bases. The V and J ends lost 2 bases and 3 bases, in that order; junction bases with no gene match: 2. Per germline, CDR1 GTSNPN and CDR2 SVGIG (reference sequence). This CDR3 is built from 13 residues. The CDR3 DNA reads as TGTGCCTGGAGTAAGACAGGGGGCTACGAGCAGTACTTC. Its protein product is CAWSKTGGYEQYF. The full variable domain, completed using reference TRBV30 and TRBJ2-7, is SQTIHQWPATLVQPVGSPLSLECTVEGTSNPNLYWYRQAAGRGLQLLFYSVGIGQISSEVPQNLSASRPQDRQFILSSKKLLLSDSGFYLCAWSKTGGYEQYFGPGTRLTVT.

This chain links TRBV29-1 with TRBJ1-5, with 9 bases fitting TRBD1. CDR1 is SQVTM and CDR2 is ANQGSEA in the germline V gene. This CDR3 spans 14 amino acids. V shed 6 bases and J 5 bases; nucleotides not matched to a gene: 8. The CDR3 DNA reads TGCAGCGTCGGACAGGGGAATGCGGATCAGCCCCAGCATTTT. Its translation is CSVGQGNADQPQHF.

This rearrangement joins TRBV12-3 or TRBV12-4 to TRBJ2-7, with a possible D match to TRBD1 (6 bases). V was trimmed by 7 bases and J by 7 bases, leaving 20 bases between them. The CDR3 is 14 residues long. In DNA, the CDR3 is TGTGCCAGCACCCCGACAATGGACAGAACAGAGCAGTACTTC. Its protein is CASTPTMDRTEQYF.

The CDR3 spells CASNAGKGLHGGQPQHF. The CDR3 DNA reads as TGTGCCAGCAACGCGGGGAAGGGACTCCACGGGGGTCAGCCCCAGCATTTT. The chain couples TRBV27 to TRBJ1-5; tentative D call: TRBD1 (5 bases). CDR3 length: 17 amino acids. Deletions cut 7 bases from V and 6 bases from J, with 25 bases between. Germline V gene lookup returns CDR1 MNHEY and CDR2 SMNVEV (reference sequence).